Listed here are 27 T cell receptor beta chains from one sample, sequenced in a study of CD4 T cells in relation to SARS-CoV-2 and coronaviruses. These TCRs' antigens remain unknown. Before the COVID-19 pandemic, during about 2010-2019, CD4+ T cells were taken from unexposed donors. Isolation of CD4+ T cells took place after around eleven days in culture. Profiling relied on immunoSEQ multiplex PCR, and the TCRdb table lists in-frame clones only, not all of them. In the table there are about 29,000 clones, about 76% of which are singletons. Source material: CD4+ T cells from PBMCs, cultured in vitro. The receptors originated from a human donor in good health.

This chain connects TRBV27 to TRBJ2-1; weak D call: TRBD2 (6 bases). The V end lost 3 bases, the J end lost 6 bases, and 12 bases lay between the germline ends. This CDR3 is 14 amino acids long. Per germline, CDR1 MNHEY and CDR2 SMNVEV (reference sequence). The CDR3 DNA sequence: TGTGCCAGCAGTTTGACGGGAGAAATCAATGAGCAGTTCTTC. Translation gives CASSLTGEINEQFF.

This chain uses TRBV9 with TRBJ2-1; D remains ambiguous. The germline V gene has CDR1 SGDLS and CDR2 YYNGEE. V was trimmed by 0 bases and J by 5 bases, leaving 6 bases between them. The CDR3 totals 13 residues. CDR3 DNA sequence: TGTGCCAGCAGCGTAGATCCGGACAATGAGCAGTTCTTC. This codes for CASSVDPDNEQFF.

The V call is TRBV19, the J call TRBJ2-1; 7 bases align to TRBD1. V lost 2 bases to trimming and J lost 2 bases; unmatched junction nucleotides: 12. This CDR3 is built from 18 residues. The V gene's germline CDR1 is LNHDA and CDR2 SQIVND (reference sequence). CDR3 coding DNA: TGTGCCAGTAGTATAAGGTCAGGGGGTCACTCGCCCTACAATGAGCAGTTCTTC. Translating it yields CASSIRSGGHSPYNEQFF.

Concerning this clone: The CDR3 does not end in the conserved phenylalanine or tryptophan, so this is likely a read error. No DNA is shown, since the ends of the CDR3 on it are uncertain; the CDR3 is the one TCRdb lists. V gene TRBV3-1 (or the pseudogene TRBV3-2) combines with J gene TRBJ2-7; the table's D call, TRBD2, was not checked against the DNA. Termini included, the CDR3 measures 15 amino acids. Germline CDR1 reads LGHDT; CDR2 reads YNNKEL (reference sequence). This CDR3 reads CASSQGPGLAGGRKI.

This clone was found a few times. The chain employs TRBV29-1 and TRBJ2-3, with 8 nucleotides matching TRBD2. The germline CDR1 and CDR2 sequences are SQVTM and ANQGSEA. The CDR3 spans 13 residues. Germline trimming cut 4 bases from V and 3 bases from J; bases unmatched to any gene: 3. Here the CDR3 reads CSVARGGTDTQYF. The CDR3 DNA sequence: TGCAGCGTTGCCCGCGGGGGGACAGATACGCAGTATTTT.

This sequence joins TRBV7-3 and TRBJ2-3; D unresolved. V lost 5 bases and J 6 bases, leaving 12 bases between the germline ends. This CDR3 is 13 amino acids long. CDR1 and CDR2 from the germline V gene are SGHTA and FQGTGA. CDR3 in DNA: TGTGCCAGCAGCCCCTTAGCAGGCGATACGCAGTATTTT. Translated: CASSPLAGDTQYF.

V is TRBV30 and J is TRBJ1-5; a weak D match, TRBD1 (5 bases). Germline assignment: CDR1 GTSNPN and CDR2 SVGIG (reference sequence). CDR3 length: 13 residues. Trimming removed 3 bases from V and 4 bases from J, with 10 bases in between. The DNA for the CDR3 is TGTGCCTGGAGAACTGGGGGAAATCAGCCCCAGCATTTT. As protein: CAWRTGGNQPQHF.

The chain combines TRBV19 with TRBJ2-3; TRBD2 matches 14 bases. The CDR3 is 17 amino acids. The junction had 4 bases not matched to a gene; V was cut back by 5 bases and J by 0 bases. Per the germline V gene, CDR1 is LNHDA and CDR2 is SQIVND (reference sequence). The CDR3 DNA follows: TGTGCCAGTAGTTTGGGACTAGCGGGGGCTAGCACAGATACGCAGTATTTT. It yields the protein CASSLGLAGASTDTQYF.

The chain employs TRBV18 and TRBJ2-7; TRBD1 is a possible D gene (5 bases). Trimming pared 5 bases from V and 2 bases from J, leaving 13 bases between. Per the germline V gene, CDR1 is KGHSH and CDR2 is LQKENI. The length of the CDR3 is 14 residues. The DNA of the CDR3 is TGTGCCAGCTCATCTGCAGGGTTCCCCTACGAGCAGTACTTC. This translates into CASSSAGFPYEQYF.

The chain is built from TRBV6-5 and TRBJ1-1; 7 bases align to TRBD1. CDR1 is MNHEY, CDR2 SVGAGI, per germline. With V trimmed by 8 bases and J by 0 bases, 9 bases remained unmatched. The CDR3 runs 15 residues. CDR3 DNA: TGTGCCAGCCACGTCCCCAGGGGGGTGAACACTGAAGCTTTCTTT. This codes for CASHVPRGVNTEAFF.

The chain links TRBV6-5 to TRBJ1-1; TRBD1 is a possible D gene (5 bases). This CDR3 is built from 12 residues. Germline-derived CDR1 and CDR2 are MNHEY and SVGAGI. Trimming left V 6 bases short and J 10 bases short, with 15 bases between. CDR3: CASRPEGTGAFF. CDR3 sequence (DNA): TGTGCCAGCAGACCCGAGGGGACCGGAGCTTTCTTT.

V and J are TRBV5-1 and TRBJ2-1, with 12 bases that match TRBD1. This CDR3 comprises 18 residues. V shed 5 bases, J shed 2 bases, and the junction held 11 bases outside the gene matches. Germline V lookup: CDR1 SGHRS, CDR2 YFSETQ. For the CDR3, the DNA is TGCGCCAGCAGGTCCGGGACAGGGGGCTTCACAACCTACAATGAGCAGTTCTTC. Protein product: CASRSGTGGFTTYNEQFF.

This clone has a handful of counts. The chain employs TRBV5-4 and TRBJ2-1, with TRBD2 identical over 10 bases. CDR3 length equals 15 residues. V trimming: 2 bases; J trimming: 7 bases; junction bases outside the gene matches: 6. CDR1 and CDR2 from the germline V gene are SGHNT and YYREEE (reference sequence). DNA for the CDR3: TGTGCCAGCAGCTTAGAGCGGGGGGGCGGAAATGAGCAGTTCTTC. Its protein is CASSLERGGGNEQFF.

The V gene is TRBV27, the J gene TRBJ1-5; TRBD1 aligns across 7 bases. V was clipped by 4 bases and J by 3 bases; unmatched bases: 6. This CDR3 comprises 15 residues. Germline V gives CDR1 MNHEY, CDR2 SMNVEV (reference sequence). This CDR3 is CASSSLRGINQPQHF. The CDR3 DNA reads TGTGCCAGCAGTTCCCTCAGGGGGATCAATCAGCCCCAGCATTTT.

This clone turned up a few times. The chain has TRBV18 and TRBJ2-4, with TRBD1 matching over 7 bases. V dropped 1 base and J dropped 6; count of bases not matched to a gene: 0. The germline V gene encodes CDR1 KGHSH and CDR2 LQKENI. The CDR3 sequence is 13 residues long. CDR3: CASSPQGANIQYF. CDR3 DNA sequence: TGTGCCAGCTCACCACAGGGGGCAAACATTCAGTACTTC.

This CDR3 reads CASSLVSEKLFF. The CDR3 DNA follows: TGTGCCAGCAGTTTAGTCTCGGAAAAACTGTTTTTT. This chain joins TRBV12-3 or TRBV12-4 and TRBJ1-4; D not certain. The ends were cut back, 1 base at V and 8 bases at J, with 5 bases in the middle. The length of the CDR3 is 12 residues.

The chain combines TRBV5-8 with TRBJ1-5; D is unclear. V was shortened by 0 bases and J by 0 bases, with 10 bases between the two germline ends. Germline V gene data show CDR1 as SGHTS and CDR2 as YDEGEE. This CDR3 has 16 residues. The CDR3 nucleotides read TGTGCCAGCAGCTTGGCCAAGGCAGGTAGCAATCAGCCCCAGCATTTT. Amino acids: CASSLAKAGSNQPQHF.

This chain joins TRBV9 and TRBJ1-6; no clear D gene. V was clipped by 0 bases and J by 8 bases, with 12 bases between them. The germline CDR1 and CDR2 sequences are SGDLS and YYNGEE. The CDR3 is made up of 15 amino acids. The chain's CDR3 is CASSVAGRTDSPLHF. The CDR3 DNA is TGTGCCAGCAGCGTAGCTGGGCGGACCGATTCACCCCTCCACTTT. Full variable domain (outside the CDR3, taken from reference TRBV9 and TRBJ1-6): DSGVTQTPKHLITATGQRVTLRCSPRSGDLSVYWYQQSLDQGLQFLIQYYNGEERAKGNILERFSAQQFPDLHSELNLSSLELGDSALYFCASSVAGRTDSPLHFGNGTRLTVT.

This clone was detected only a few times. This sequence joins TRBV7-9 and TRBJ1-2; TRBD1 agrees at 7 bases. V was clipped by 1 base and J by 4 bases; unmatched bases: 3. This CDR3 contains 14 residues. Germline V gene lookup returns CDR1 SEHNR and CDR2 FQNEAQ (reference sequence). As DNA, the CDR3 is TGTGCCAGCAGCTTAGGGACAGGCCCCTATGGCTACACCTTC. It yields the protein CASSLGTGPYGYTF.

The chain has TRBV28 and TRBJ2-5, with 10 bases lining up with TRBD1. This CDR3 is built from 14 residues. Germline CDR1 is MDHEN and CDR2 is SYDVKM. Trimming cost V 6 bases and J 5 bases; bases outside gene matches: 6. CDR3: CASRAGQGVETQYF. The CDR3 bases are TGTGCCAGCAGGGCCGGACAGGGGGTCGAGACCCAGTACTTC.

The gene calls are TRBV18 and TRBJ2-7; D not certain. The germline V gene has CDR1 KGHSH and CDR2 LQKENI. Trimming left V 2 bases short and J 3 bases short, with 5 bases between. The CDR3 covers 12 residues. CDR3 sequence reads: CASSPGRYEQYF. The CDR3 nucleotides are TGTGCCAGCTCACCAGGACGCTACGAGCAGTACTTC.

The rearrangement uses TRBV7-2 and TRBJ2-1; D call uncertain. V lost 1 base and J 4 bases, leaving 20 bases between the germline ends. Germline V gives CDR1 SGHTA, CDR2 FQGNSA. This CDR3 region has 18 residues. The CDR3 sequence: CASSLEVVTPLKYNEQFF. In DNA, the CDR3 is TGTGCCAGCAGCTTAGAGGTGGTAACTCCCCTGAAGTACAATGAGCAGTTCTTC.

The rearrangement uses TRBV5-4 and TRBJ2-7; tentative D call: TRBD1 (7 bases). Germline V lookup: CDR1 SGHNT, CDR2 YYREEE (reference sequence). This CDR3 contains 14 residues. The V gene lost 0 bases and the J gene lost 5 bases, with 12 bases spanning the gap. The CDR3 is CASSLDPGGHEQYF. CDR3 DNA: TGTGCCAGCAGCTTGGATCCAGGGGGGCACGAGCAGTACTTC.

The chain is built from TRBV5-6 and TRBJ2-5; 9 bases map to TRBD2. Germline V lookup: CDR1 SGHDT, CDR2 YYEEEE. V gave up 0 bases and J gave up 5 bases; unmatched junction bases: 2. This CDR3 has 14 amino acids. This CDR3 is CASSLVSGGETQYF. CDR3 nucleotide sequence: TGTGCCAGCAGCTTGGTTAGCGGGGGTGAGACCCAGTACTTC.

The count of this clone is one. J is TRBJ2-5 and V is TRBV6-5, with 7 bases fitting TRBD1. J lost 3 bases, V lost 2 bases, and 3 bases had no gene match. Germline V gene sequence: CDR1 MNHEY, CDR2 SVGAGI. CDR3 length: 14 amino acids. CDR3 coding DNA: TGTGCCAGCAGTTACCACGACAGGGAAGAGACCCAGTACTTC. Its translation: CASSYHDREETQYF.

The chain uses TRBV18 and TRBJ2-6; D call uncertain. The CDR3 has 15 amino acids. Germline V gene lookup returns CDR1 KGHSH and CDR2 LQKENI. The V gene lost 4 bases and the J gene lost 6 bases, with 13 bases spanning the gap. CDR3 nucleotide sequence: TGTGCCAGCTCACAGGACCTCGCGGAGGCCAACGTCCTGACTTTC. Residues: CASSQDLAEANVLTF.

The gene calls are TRBV25-1 and TRBJ2-1; 7 bases agree with TRBD1. Germline CDR1 reads MGHDK; CDR2 reads SYGVNS. Trimming cost V 5 bases and J 8 bases; bases outside gene matches: 21. This CDR3 region has 18 residues. The CDR3 region is CASSRLTQPRTGQDEQFF. In nucleotides, the CDR3 is TGTGCCAGCAGTCGGCTCACCCAACCTCGGACAGGCCAGGATGAGCAGTTCTTC.